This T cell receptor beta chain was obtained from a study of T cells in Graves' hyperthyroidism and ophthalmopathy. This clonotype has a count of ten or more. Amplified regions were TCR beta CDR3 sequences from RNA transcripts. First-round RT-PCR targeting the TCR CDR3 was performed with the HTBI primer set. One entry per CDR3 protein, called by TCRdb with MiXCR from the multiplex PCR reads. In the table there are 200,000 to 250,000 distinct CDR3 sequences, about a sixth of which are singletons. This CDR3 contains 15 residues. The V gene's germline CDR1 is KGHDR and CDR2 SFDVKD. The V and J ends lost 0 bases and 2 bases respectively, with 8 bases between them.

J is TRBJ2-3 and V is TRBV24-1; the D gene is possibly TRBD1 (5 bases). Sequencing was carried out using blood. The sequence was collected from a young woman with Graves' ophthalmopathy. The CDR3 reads CATSDLGRDTDTQYF. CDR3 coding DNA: TGTGCCACCAGTGATTTGGGCAGGGACACAGATACGCAGTATTTT.